This T cell receptor (beta chain) was retrieved from a study of blood T cells in healthy people across ages. A second PCR of roughly 7 to 11 cycles used a sample-barcoded 5' primer and a J-beta primer mix. Samples each returned at least 3 million CDR3-containing paired-end reads. TCRdb re-called the 5' RACE reads through MiXCR, storing one row per CDR3 protein. The table includes 650,000 to 700,000 distinct CDR3 sequences, over 40% detected once. CDR1 and CDR2 from the germline V gene are MNHNY and SVGAGI (reference sequence). Trimming pared 10 bases from V and 3 bases from J, leaving 9 bases between. This CDR3 region has 11 residues. This clonotype was counted many times.

The V gene is TRBV6-6, the J gene TRBJ1-1, with unresolved D. The sample taken for sequencing was blood. This TCR was recovered from a woman aged 80 or over in good health. This CDR3 reads CATTEYTEAFF. CDR3 nucleotides: TGTGCCACCACAGAGTACACTGAAGCTTTCTTT.